This TCR beta chain was sequenced during a study of radiation and T cells in renal cell carcinoma. Study results and caveats: From baseline, blood top tumor clonotypes peaked at 2 weeks post-radiation.

Only in-frame clones appear in the TCRdb table, and some are missing; sequencing was by immunoSEQ multiplex PCR. The repertoire has roughly 120,000 clones, 75% to 90% of them found once; the top ten carry 1.9%. Indicated time point: blood 2 weeks post-SBRT. The treatment denotes: 15 Gy SBRT to primary tumor, nephrectomy 4 weeks later. The tumor was a clear cell renal cell carcinoma. Germline trimming cut 5 bases from V and 0 bases from J; bases unmatched to any gene: 4. The CDR3 spans 14 residues. Looked up from germline, CDR1 is MNHEY and CDR2 is SVGAGI. Points on this clone: The antigen is undetermined.

The sequence was collected from a woman aged 55-75 years with renal cell carcinoma. The starting material was blood, obtained from a patient whose treatment included radiotherapy and nephrectomy. The chain has TRBV6-5 and TRBJ2-7; 7 nucleotides agree with TRBD1. CDR3 DNA: TGTGCCAGCAGTAAGACAGGGAGCTCCTACGAGCAGTACTTC. Amino acids: CASSKTGSSYEQYF.